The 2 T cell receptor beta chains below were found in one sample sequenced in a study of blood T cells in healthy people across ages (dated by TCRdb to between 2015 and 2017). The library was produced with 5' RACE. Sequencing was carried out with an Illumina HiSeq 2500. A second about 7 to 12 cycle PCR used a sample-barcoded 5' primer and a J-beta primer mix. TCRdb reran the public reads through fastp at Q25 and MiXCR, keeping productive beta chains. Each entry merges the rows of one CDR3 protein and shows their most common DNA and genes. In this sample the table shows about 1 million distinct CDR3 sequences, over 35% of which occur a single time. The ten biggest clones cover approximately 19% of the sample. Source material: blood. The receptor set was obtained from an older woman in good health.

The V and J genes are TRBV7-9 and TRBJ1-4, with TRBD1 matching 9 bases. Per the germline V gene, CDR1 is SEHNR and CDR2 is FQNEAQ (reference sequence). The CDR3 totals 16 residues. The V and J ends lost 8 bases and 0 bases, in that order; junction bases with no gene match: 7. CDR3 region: CASSGQGLATNEKLFF. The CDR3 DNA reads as TGTGCCAGCTCGGGACAGGGTTTAGCAACTAATGAAAAACTGTTTTTT. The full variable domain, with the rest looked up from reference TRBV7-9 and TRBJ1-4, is DTGVSQNPRHKITKRGQNVTFRCDPISEHNRLYWYRQTLGQGPEFLTYFQNEAQLEKSRLLSDRFSAERPKGSFSTLEIQRTEQGDSAMYLCASSGQGLATNEKLFFGSGTQLSVL.

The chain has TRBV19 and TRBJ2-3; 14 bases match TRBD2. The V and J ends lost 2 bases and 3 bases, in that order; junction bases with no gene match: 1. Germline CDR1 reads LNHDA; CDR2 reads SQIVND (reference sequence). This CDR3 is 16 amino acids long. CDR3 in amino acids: CASSIWTSGRTDTQYF. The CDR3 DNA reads TGTGCCAGTAGTATATGGACTAGCGGGAGGACAGATACGCAGTATTTT.